Presented here are 25 T cell receptor beta chains from one specimen sequenced in a study of blood T cell repertoires in COVID-19. The assay was immunoSEQ multiplex PCR, and TCRdb's table has in-frame clones only and misses some. The sample shows over 150,000 clones, about 74% of them seen only once. The sequencing input was peripheral blood. Receptor source: a man aged 55 to 70 with acute or convalescent COVID-19.

This clone was seen only a few times. The chain combines TRBV2 with TRBJ1-2; 7 bases agree with TRBD1. J gave up 5 bases and V 6 bases, and 3 bases lay outside the gene matches. The germline gives CDR1 SNHLY, CDR2 FYNNEI. This CDR3 is 12 amino acids long. CDR3 DNA: TGTGCCAGCAGGACAGGGTTTTATGGCTACACCTTC. Its translation: CASRTGFYGYTF.

The chain couples TRBV28 to TRBJ1-2; 7 nucleotides line up with TRBD1. The V and J ends lost 3 bases and 1 base, in that order; junction bases with no gene match: 8. This CDR3 is 16 amino acids long. From germline, CDR1 is MDHEN and CDR2 SYDVKM. CDR3 bases: TGTGCCAGCAGTTTGCATCCGGGACAGATTAACTATGGCTACACCTTC. The encoded protein is CASSLHPGQINYGYTF.

The rearrangement uses TRBV30 and TRBJ1-1; D gene uncertain. Trimming stripped 6 bases from V and 5 bases from J, with 13 bases between. The CDR3 runs 12 residues. The germline CDR1 and CDR2 sequences are GTSNPN and SVGIG (reference sequence). CDR3 nucleotides: TGTGCCTGTCCGACCAGAGGGACTGAAGCTTTCTTT. This sequence encodes CACPTRGTEAFF. Variable domain in full (rest from reference TRBV30 and TRBJ1-1): SQTIHQWPATLVQPVGSPLSLECTVEGTSNPNLYWYRQAAGRGLQLLFYSVGIGQISSEVPQNLSASRPQDRQFILSSKKLLLSDSGFYLCACPTRGTEAFFGQGTRLTVV.

The chain has TRBV10-2 and TRBJ1-2; D remains ambiguous. The V end was cut by 6 bases, the J end by 0 bases, with 20 bases between. Germline-derived CDR1 and CDR2 are WSHSY and SAAADI. This CDR3 is 17 amino acids long. The CDR3 DNA follows: TGCGCCAGCAGGGCAGCGGTAGAACGAACTACTAACTATGGCTACACCTTC. It is translated as CASRAAVERTTNYGYTF.

The table lists this clone with many counts. V is TRBV27 and J is TRBJ2-5, with 7 bases matching TRBD2. CDR1 and CDR2 (germline): MNHEY, SMNVEV (reference sequence). There are 15 residues in the CDR3. V shed 5 bases and J 1 base; nucleotides not matched to a gene: 7. CDR3 sequence reads: CASSPERGFQETQYF. The CDR3 DNA reads TGTGCCAGCAGTCCCGAGCGGGGATTCCAAGAGACCCAGTACTTC.

The rearrangement links TRBV30 to TRBJ1-2; D is undetermined. CDR1 and CDR2 (germline): GTSNPN, SVGIG (reference sequence). The V gene lost 1 base and the J gene lost 3 bases, with 12 bases spanning the gap. The CDR3 runs to 14 residues. CDR3 sequence: CAWSAGNGYYGYTF. The CDR3 coding sequence is TGTGCCTGGAGTGCGGGAAACGGGTACTATGGCTACACCTTC.

The CDR3 loop is CASSLAGAGNTIYF. The CDR3 bases are TGTGCCAGCAGCTTAGCGGGGGCTGGAAACACCATATATTTT. V usage is TRBV13 and J usage is TRBJ1-3, with D possibly TRBD1 on 5 matching bases. The CDR3 consists of 14 residues. Germline lookup yields CDR1 PRHDT and CDR2 FYEKMQ (reference sequence). The germline V and J ends were trimmed by 1 base and 2 bases, with 6 bases remaining between them.

On this clone: In the same sample, other DNA sequences code for this CDR3. The chain recombines TRBV3-1 (or the pseudogene TRBV3-2) with TRBJ1-2; no clear D. V was cut by 0 bases and J by 3 bases, with 8 bases left in between. The CDR3 is 14 residues long. Germline CDR1 reads LGHDT; CDR2 reads YNNKEL (reference sequence). The CDR3 region is CASSQDGGYYGYTF. The CDR3 bases are TGTGCCAGCAGCCAAGATGGAGGGTACTATGGCTACACCTTC.

The chain recombines TRBV9 with TRBJ1-3, with D unresolved. Trimming removed 2 bases from V and 7 bases from J, with 4 bases in between. CDR1 and CDR2 (germline): SGDLS, YYNGEE. The CDR3 is made up of 11 amino acids. This CDR3 reads CASSVSNTIYF. CDR3 DNA sequence: TGTGCCAGCAGCGTCTCCAACACCATATATTTT.

V gene TRBV2 combines with J gene TRBJ2-6, with 8 positions matching TRBD1. The germline V gene encodes CDR1 SNHLY and CDR2 FYNNEI. Trimming took 7 bases from V and 0 from J; bases not matched to a gene: 2. The CDR3 totals 15 residues. CDR3 amino acids: CASNRGFSGANVLTF. CDR3 in DNA: TGTGCCAGCAACAGGGGGTTCTCTGGGGCCAACGTCCTGACTTTC. Full variable domain (rest looked up from reference TRBV2 and TRBJ2-6): EPEVTQTPSHQVTQMGQEVILRCVPISNHLYFYWYRQILGQKVEFLVSFYNNEISEKSEIFDDQFSVERPDGSNFTLKIRSTKLEDSAMYFCASNRGFSGANVLTFGAGSRLTVL.

The chain joins TRBV19 to TRBJ2-2, with 8 bases aligning to TRBD1. Germline V gene data show CDR1 as LNHDA and CDR2 as SQIVND (reference sequence). The CDR3 extends over 14 amino acids. The V segment lost 6 bases and the J segment 6 bases; nucleotides outside the gene matches: 6. CDR3 bases: TGTGCCAGTAGGCAGGGGGCGAGCGCCGGGGAGCTGTTTTTT. It codes for CASRQGASAGELFF. The complete variable domain, with remaining parts taken from reference TRBV19 and TRBJ2-2, reads DGGITQSPKYLFRKEGQNVTLSCEQNLNHDAMYWYRQDPGQGLRLIYYSQIVNDFQKGDIAEGYSVSREKKESFPLTVTSAQKNPTAFYLCASRQGASAGELFFGEGSRLTVL.

The rearrangement uses TRBV28 and TRBJ1-1, with D possibly matching TRBD1 (6 bases). The germline V gene has CDR1 MDHEN and CDR2 SYDVKM. Trimming shortened V by 2 bases and J by 5 bases, and 9 bases separated the two germline ends. This CDR3 has 13 residues. Written as DNA, the CDR3 is TGTGCCAGCAGTTTAACAGGGAGAACTGAAGCTTTCTTT. This gives the protein CASSLTGRTEAFF.

V gene TRBV19 combines with J gene TRBJ2-7, with 7 bases matching TRBD1. V was pared by 4 bases and J by 6 bases, with 6 bases of the junction left unmatched. Germline assignment: CDR1 LNHDA and CDR2 SQIVND (reference sequence). There are 13 residues in the CDR3. CDR3 sequence (DNA): TGTGCCAGTAGTACGACAGGGAGTAGCGAGCAGTACTTC. The encoded protein is CASSTTGSSEQYF.

The V and J genes are TRBV24-1 and TRBJ2-3; no firm D call. This CDR3 contains 14 residues. The V end lost 3 bases, the J end lost 2 bases, and 8 bases lay between the germline ends. The germline V gene encodes CDR1 KGHDR and CDR2 SFDVKD. The chain's CDR3 is CATSDLGSTDTQYF. As DNA, the CDR3 is TGTGCCACCAGTGATCTCGGGTCCACAGATACGCAGTATTTT.

This chain joins TRBV7-2 and TRBJ2-6, with a tentative D call TRBD1 (5 bases). Germline CDR1 reads SGHTA; CDR2 reads FQGNSA. This CDR3 comprises 13 residues. Deletions cut 11 bases from V and 0 bases from J, with 8 bases between. The CDR3 reads CAGDSSGANVLTF. The DNA for the CDR3 is TGTGCCGGAGACAGCTCTGGGGCCAACGTCCTGACTTTC.

The CDR3 DNA follows: TGTGCCAGCAGCCAAGATGTGGGAACCGGGGCCTACGAGCAGTACTTC. Translating it yields CASSQDVGTGAYEQYF. The chain uses TRBV3-1 (or the pseudogene TRBV3-2) and TRBJ2-7; weak D call: TRBD2 (5 bases). V was pared by 0 bases and J by 2 bases, with 14 bases between. The germline CDR1 and CDR2 sequences are LGHDT and YNNKEL (reference sequence). The CDR3 sequence is 16 residues long.

This clone was seen once. The J gene is TRBJ1-4, the V gene TRBV15; D call uncertain. V lost 0 bases and J 12 bases, leaving 8 bases between the germline ends. This CDR3 has 12 residues. In germline, CDR1 is LNHNV, CDR2 YYDKDF (reference sequence). The CDR3 here is CATSRDDGELFF. The CDR3 DNA reads as TGTGCCACCAGCAGAGATGACGGAGAACTGTTTTTT.

The chain combines TRBV5-6 with TRBJ2-1; 8 nucleotides match TRBD2. This CDR3 has 16 amino acids. CDR1 is SGHDT and CDR2 is YYEEEE in the germline V gene. The V and J ends lost 2 bases and 5 bases, in that order; junction bases with no gene match: 9. The CDR3 coding sequence is TGTGCCAGCAGCTTCTTAGCGGGGCGCAAAGACAATGAGCAGTTCTTC. It codes for CASSFLAGRKDNEQFF.

The rearrangement uses TRBV27 and TRBJ1-5; tentatively, D is TRBD1 (5 bases). Germline V gene sequence: CDR1 MNHEY, CDR2 SMNVEV (reference sequence). The CDR3 is 15 amino acids. Deletions cut 2 bases from V and 2 bases from J, with 10 bases between. CDR3 in amino acids: CASSLRGEGNQPQHF. DNA of the CDR3: TGTGCCAGCAGTTTACGAGGGGAGGGCAATCAGCCCCAGCATTTT.

DNA of the CDR3: TGCAGTGCTAGACAGAACACTGAAGCTTTCTTT. Its translation is CSARQNTEAFF. The V call is TRBV20-1, the J call TRBJ1-1; D uncertain. The CDR3 sequence is 11 residues long. The V and J ends lost 2 bases and 1 base respectively, with 2 bases between them. The germline V gene has CDR1 DFQATT and CDR2 SNEGSKA (reference sequence).

This clone occurred a few times. The rearrangement links TRBV5-1 to TRBJ1-2; D might be TRBD1 (6 bases). The germline V and J ends were trimmed by 5 bases and 6 bases, with 14 bases remaining between them. Germline CDR1 reads SGHRS; CDR2 reads YFSETQ. The CDR3 contains 13 residues. The CDR3 DNA reads TGCGCCAGCAGGACCGGGACATCGGATGGCTACACCTTC. This sequence encodes CASRTGTSDGYTF.

The V call is TRBV20-1, the J call TRBJ2-3, with 8 bases identical to TRBD1. This CDR3 spans 15 amino acids. Germline lookup yields CDR1 DFQATT and CDR2 SNEGSKA (reference sequence). V shed 3 bases and J 4 bases; nucleotides not matched to a gene: 9. The CDR3 sequence: CSASDTGGRADTQYF. The CDR3 nucleotides read TGCAGTGCTAGTGACACAGGGGGGCGTGCAGATACGCAGTATTTT.

In DNA, the CDR3 is TGCAGCGTTGATAGGGGAGGGATGAACACCGGGGAGCTGTTTTTT. This sequence encodes CSVDRGGMNTGELFF. V and J are TRBV29-1 and TRBJ2-2; 7 positions agree with TRBD2. Germline values: CDR1 SQVTM, CDR2 ANQGSEA. The CDR3 totals 15 residues. V shed 3 bases, J shed 1 base, and the junction held 5 bases outside the gene matches.

The rearrangement uses TRBV28 and TRBJ2-7; TRBD1 matches 7 bases. The germline gives CDR1 MDHEN, CDR2 SYDVKM. The CDR3 sequence is 18 residues long. The V segment lost 6 bases and the J segment 6 bases; nucleotides outside the gene matches: 23. DNA for the CDR3: TGTGCCAGCAGCACCCACCATGAGGGGGCCGGACTCCTGGGCGAGCAGTACTTC. Translated: CASSTHHEGAGLLGEQYF.

V usage is TRBV4-3 and J usage is TRBJ2-1; TRBD1 aligns across 8 bases. The CDR3 spans 15 residues. The germline V gene encodes CDR1 LGHNA and CDR2 YSLEER. The V and J ends lost 3 bases and 3 bases, in that order; junction bases with no gene match: 4. In nucleotides, the CDR3 is TGCGCCAGCAGCCACTCGACAGGGGACTACAATGAGCAGTTCTTC. It translates to CASSHSTGDYNEQFF.